The clone carrying this T cell receptor (beta chain) was counted at least ten times. The antigen is not known. The CDR3 runs 17 residues. Germline V gene sequence: CDR1 MDHEN, CDR2 SYDVKM. The V end lost 1 base, the J end lost 1 base, and 13 bases lay between the germline ends. Time point specified: persistent/refractory GD, antithyroid drugs over 5 years with positive TRAb. Preparation of the TCR library used RNA extracted from PBMCs. Patients of an endocrinology department in Xi'an, China, were included. This sample was taken from a study of regulatory T cells in long-lasting Graves disease. Study as a whole: Persistent cases were those of Graves' disease that involved over 5 years of antithyroid drugs with positive TSH receptor antibodies. Broader study findings: Owing to a sample size that was small, accuracy may have been reduced.

Assembly of TCR beta libraries relied on iRepertoire HTBI primers together with Arm-PCR of CDR3 regions. TCRdb recomputed calls from the multiplex PCR reads with MiXCR, one row per CDR3 protein. This table has around 450,000 distinct CDR3 sequences, 20% to 25% appearing once. The origin of this receptor is a female donor with Graves disease. This chain links TRBV28 with TRBJ2-2; D gene uncertain. The sample in question was peripheral blood mononuclear cells (PBMCs), obtained when the disease was refractory, from a patient treated with antithyroid drugs. The CDR3 nucleotides are TGTGCCAGCAGTTTATACCCTCCCCTAGGGAACACCGGGGAGCTGTTTTTT. Translating gives CASSLYPPLGNTGELFF.